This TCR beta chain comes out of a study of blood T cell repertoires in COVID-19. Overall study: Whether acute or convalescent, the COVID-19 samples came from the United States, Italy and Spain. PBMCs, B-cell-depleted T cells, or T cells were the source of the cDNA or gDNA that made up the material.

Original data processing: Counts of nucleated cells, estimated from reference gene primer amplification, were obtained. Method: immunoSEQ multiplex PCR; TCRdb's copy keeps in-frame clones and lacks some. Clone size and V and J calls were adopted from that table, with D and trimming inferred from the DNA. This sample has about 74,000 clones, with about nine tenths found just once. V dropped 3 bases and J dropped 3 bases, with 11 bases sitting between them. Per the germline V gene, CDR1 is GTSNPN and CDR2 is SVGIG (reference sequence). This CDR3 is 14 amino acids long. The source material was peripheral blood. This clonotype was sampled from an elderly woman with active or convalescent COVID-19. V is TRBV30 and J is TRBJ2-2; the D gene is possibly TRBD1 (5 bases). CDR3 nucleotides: TGTGCCTGGAGCCAGGGAACGGACACCGGGGAGCTGTTTTTT. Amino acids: CAWSQGTDTGELFF.